The 14 T cell receptor beta chains given below trace back to one sample, sequenced in a study of T cell responses to AZD1222 COVID-19 vaccine. Generated by immunoSEQ multiplex PCR, the TCRdb table keeps only in-frame clones and is missing some. The profile shows around 250,000 clones, just over 90% of them singletons. The input for sequencing was peripheral blood, taken on day 0 of AZD1222 vaccination. These TCRs come from an adult in good health.

J is TRBJ2-2 and V is TRBV6-2 or TRBV6-3; D unclear. Trimming took off 3 bases at V and 0 bases at J, with 8 bases between the two ends. The CDR3 contains 15 residues. Germline loops: CDR1 MNHEY, CDR2 SVGEGT. The CDR3 nucleotides read TGTGCCAGCAGTTATCACGGAACGAACACCGGGGAGCTGTTTTTT. Translating it yields CASSYHGTNTGELFF.

The chain joins TRBV10-3 to TRBJ2-2; the D is unclear. The length of the CDR3 is 13 residues. V dropped 9 bases and J dropped 2 bases, with 10 bases sitting between them. CDR1 and CDR2 (germline): ENHRY, SYGVKD. In DNA, the CDR3 is TGTGCCATTTCGACTCCAAACACCGGGGAGCTGTTTTTT. This encodes CAISTPNTGELFF.

The rearrangement uses TRBV28 and TRBJ1-2, with D possibly matching TRBD1 (5 bases). The V end lost 6 bases, the J end lost 8 bases, and 7 bases lay between the germline ends. This CDR3 region has 10 residues. Per germline, CDR1 MDHEN and CDR2 SYDVKM. The CDR3 region is CASRGQGYTF. In DNA, the CDR3 is TGTGCCAGCAGGGGGCAAGGCTACACCTTC.

The chain has TRBV7-8 and TRBJ2-3; 13 positions match TRBD2. Germline V gene lookup returns CDR1 SGHVS and CDR2 FQNEAQ. J was trimmed by 3 bases and V by 1 base; bases with no gene match: 7. The CDR3 has 18 residues. The CDR3 protein is CASSLGLAGGRVTDTQYF. In DNA form, the CDR3 reads TGTGCCAGCAGCTTAGGACTAGCGGGGGGTCGGGTTACAGATACGCAGTATTTT.

The gene calls are TRBV6-2 or TRBV6-3 and TRBJ1-5; 7 bases align to TRBD1. There are 14 residues in the CDR3. Per germline, CDR1 MNHEY and CDR2 SVGEGT. The ends lost 6 bases at V and 5 bases at J; junction bases unmatched: 7. The CDR3 reads CASSPRDSHQPQHF. CDR3 DNA sequence: TGTGCCAGCAGCCCCCGGGACAGCCATCAGCCCCAGCATTTT.

This clone was detected only once. This chain links TRBV5-5 with TRBJ1-2; D is possibly TRBD1 (5 bases). V was trimmed by 4 bases and J by 4 bases, leaving 20 bases between them. CDR1 is SGHKS, CDR2 YYEKEE, per germline (reference sequence). The CDR3 has 16 residues. CDR3 bases: TGTGCCAGCAGCCAATCGGGGCAGGGATTGAGCTATGGCTACACCTTC. This encodes CASSQSGQGLSYGYTF.

The chain combines TRBV28 with TRBJ1-3, with D hard to call. Germline-derived CDR1 and CDR2 are MDHEN and SYDVKM. The germline V and J ends were trimmed by 8 bases and 3 bases, with 5 bases remaining between them. This CDR3 is 11 amino acids long. CDR3 residues: CASGYGNTIYF. The CDR3 DNA sequence: TGTGCCAGCGGGTATGGAAACACCATATATTTT. Full variable domain (rest looked up from reference TRBV28 and TRBJ1-3): DVKVTQSSRYLVKRTGEKVFLECVQDMDHENMFWYRQDPGLGLRLIYFSYDVKMKEKGDIPEGYSVSREKKERFSLILESASTNQTSMYLCASGYGNTIYFGEGSWLTVV.

The chain carries TRBV5-1 and TRBJ1-1; D is unclear. The CDR3 is 14 amino acids. Germline CDR1 is SGHRS and CDR2 is YFSETQ. V was clipped by 0 bases and J by 4 bases, with 10 bases between them. The CDR3 sequence is CASSLADGATEAFF. CDR3 sequence (DNA): TGCGCCAGCAGCTTGGCCGATGGAGCCACTGAAGCTTTCTTT.

This chain uses TRBV6-5 with TRBJ1-1; D is unclear. Looked up from germline, CDR1 is MNHEY and CDR2 is SVGAGI. The V end lost 11 bases, the J end lost 3 bases, and 19 bases lay between the germline ends. This CDR3 contains 14 residues. The CDR3 spells CAGTPSTVDTEAFF. As DNA, the CDR3 is TGTGCCGGCACCCCTTCGACCGTGGACACTGAAGCTTTCTTT.

This clone has a single count. In DNA, the CDR3 is TGTGCCAGTAGTACAGGGACTCGATTCTACGAGCAGTACTTC. Its translation: CASSTGTRFYEQYF. The gene calls are TRBV19 and TRBJ2-7; the D gene is possibly TRBD2 (6 bases). The CDR3 totals 14 residues. Germline CDR1 reads LNHDA; CDR2 reads SQIVND (reference sequence). V dropped 4 bases and J dropped 3 bases, with 13 bases sitting between them.

The rearrangement links TRBV28 to TRBJ1-2; 10 bases are shared with TRBD1. This CDR3 has 15 amino acids. Germline CDR1 is MDHEN and CDR2 is SYDVKM. J was trimmed by 7 bases and V by 6 bases; bases with no gene match: 11. The CDR3 DNA reads TGTGCCAGCAGGTGGGACAGGGGACTGCGGGGTGGCTACACCTTC. It translates to CASRWDRGLRGGYTF.

This chain joins TRBV28 and TRBJ2-7; a weak D match, TRBD1 (6 bases). Looked up from germline, CDR1 is MDHEN and CDR2 is SYDVKM. The V end lost 2 bases, the J end lost 6 bases, and 11 bases lay between the germline ends. The CDR3 covers 13 residues. The CDR3 sequence is CASSLSSRGEQYF. The CDR3, as DNA: TGTGCCAGCAGTTTAAGTAGCAGGGGCGAGCAGTACTTC.

The chain couples TRBV5-1 to TRBJ1-5; no clear D. V lost 0 bases, J lost 7 bases, and 8 bases lay in between. The CDR3 is made up of 13 amino acids. In germline, CDR1 is SGHRS, CDR2 YFSETQ. For the CDR3, the DNA is TGCGCCAGCAGCTTGGAAGTCGGGCAGCCCCAGCATTTT. It encodes CASSLEVGQPQHF.

The chain couples TRBV12-3 or TRBV12-4 to TRBJ1-5; TRBD1 is a possible D gene (5 bases). V was shortened by 2 bases and J by 11 bases, with 10 bases between the two germline ends. The CDR3 covers 12 residues. The CDR3 sequence: CASSLTPRAQHF. Here the CDR3 DNA reads TGTGCCAGCAGTTTAACCCCCAGGGCCCAGCATTTT.